What follows are 32 T cell receptor beta chains derived from one specimen sequenced in a study of monozygotic twins with inflammatory bowel disease. TCRdb re-called the 5' RACE reads and shows each CDR3 protein once, DNA omitted. The repertoire table contains fewer than 550,000 distinct CDR3 sequences. The sample taken for sequencing was blood. Receptor source: a human donor with ulcerative colitis or Crohn's disease, or a healthy co-twin of an affected twin (not recorded which).

The V gene is TRBV29-1, the J gene TRBJ1-5; there is no DNA to check the TCRdb D call of TRBD1. CDR1 SQVTM and CDR2 ANQGSEA come from the germline V gene. CDR3 size: 13 residues. The CDR3 reads CSVADTPAEPQHF.

The V gene is TRBV7-2, the J gene TRBJ1-1; TCRdb designates TRBD1, a call that cannot be tested without DNA. Germline assignment: CDR1 SGHTA and CDR2 FQGNSA. The length of the CDR3 is 14 residues. The CDR3 loop reads CASSRAAGGTEAFF.

The chain uses TRBV24-1 and TRBJ2-1; there is no DNA to check the TCRdb D call of TRBD2. Germline CDR1 reads KGHDR; CDR2 reads SFDVKD. The CDR3 totals 17 residues. CDR3 residues: CATSDATLGLLNNEQFF.

The chain is built from TRBV5-6 and TRBJ2-7; TCRdb's D gene call, TRBD1, goes unchecked for lack of DNA. This CDR3 is 15 amino acids long. Germline loops: CDR1 SGHDT, CDR2 YYEEEE. CDR3 sequence reads: CASSLIFGGQDEQYF.

The chain recombines TRBV7-2 with TRBJ2-2. The CDR3 loop spans 11 amino acids. Per the germline V gene, CDR1 is SGHTA and CDR2 is FQGNSA. The CDR3 loop is CASRASGELFF. The whole variable domain, filled in from reference TRBV7-2 and TRBJ2-2, reads GAGVSQSPSNKVTEKGKDVELRCDPISGHTALYWYRQSLGQGLEFLIYFQGNSAPDKSGLPSDRFSAERTGGSVSTLTIQRTQQEDSAVYLCASRASGELFFGEGSRLTVL.

The V gene is TRBV6-1, the J gene TRBJ1-3. The CDR3 is made up of 16 amino acids. Germline V gene lookup returns CDR1 MNHNS and CDR2 SASEGT. The CDR3 loop is CASSSRGQGAGNTIYF.

The chain joins TRBV5-1 to TRBJ1-1; TCRdb indicates TRBD1, and absent DNA this call remains unverified. Germline V gives CDR1 SGHRS, CDR2 YFSETQ. The CDR3 is 12 residues long. CDR3 sequence: CASSHEGRGAFF.

This chain links TRBV2 with TRBJ2-4; the D gene TCRdb calls, TRBD1, cannot be checked with no DNA. This CDR3 region has 17 residues. Per the germline V gene, CDR1 is SNHLY and CDR2 is FYNNEI. The CDR3 loop is CASTPLGGGQAKNIQYF.

The genes are TRBV7-2 and TRBJ1-2; TCRdb's assignment of TRBD1 cannot be checked, as there is no DNA. Germline CDR1 SGHTA, CDR2 FQGNSA. CDR3 length: 13 amino acids. CDR3: CASSFDRVGGYTF.

J is TRBJ2-7 and V is TRBV10-3. From germline, CDR1 is ENHRY and CDR2 SYGVKD. The CDR3 covers 14 residues. This CDR3 reads CAISESTGFNEQYF.

V and J are TRBV10-3 and TRBJ2-7; there is no DNA to check the TCRdb D call of TRBD1. The CDR3 runs to 14 residues. Germline assignment: CDR1 ENHRY and CDR2 SYGVKD. The CDR3 here is CAISDRQGPNEQYF.

The V and J genes are TRBV19 and TRBJ2-1; the TRBD1 assignment by TCRdb is unverifiable without DNA. The CDR3 is made up of 14 amino acids. Germline assignment: CDR1 LNHDA and CDR2 SQIVND (reference sequence). The CDR3 loop is CASSITGAHNEQFF. The full variable domain, in which reference TRBV19 and TRBJ2-1 provide the parts outside the CDR3, is DGGITQSPKYLFRKEGQNVTLSCEQNLNHDAMYWYRQDPGQGLRLIYYSQIVNDFQKGDIAEGYSVSREKKESFPLTVTSAQKNPTAFYLCASSITGAHNEQFFGPGTRLTVL.

CDR3 sequence reads: CASIPGPYTGELFF. The V gene is TRBV6-2 or TRBV6-3, the J gene TRBJ2-2; TCRdb designates TRBD1, a call that cannot be tested without DNA. Germline-derived CDR1 and CDR2 are MNHEY and SVGEGT. CDR3 length: 14 residues.

V is TRBV29-1 and J is TRBJ1-3. This CDR3 has 13 amino acids. Germline V gene lookup returns CDR1 SQVTM and CDR2 ANQGSEA. CDR3 in amino acids: CSVYSSSGNTIYF.

The chain uses TRBV19 and TRBJ2-1; the TCRdb D gene call, TRBD1, has no DNA to confirm it. This CDR3 region has 11 residues. Germline CDR1 reads LNHDA; CDR2 reads SQIVND (reference sequence). Here the CDR3 reads CATAGDSEQFF.

The chain employs TRBV4-2 and TRBJ2-7; TCRdb proposes TRBD2, but this gene call is untestable without DNA. The CDR3 is 14 residues long. CDR1 LGHNA and CDR2 YNFKEQ come from the germline V gene. CDR3 sequence reads: CASSQALAVYEQYF.

The chain uses TRBV28 and TRBJ1-4; TCRdb returns TRBD1, unconfirmable since there is no DNA. The CDR3 covers 13 residues. Germline CDR1 and CDR2: MDHEN and SYDVKM. CDR3 region: CASMGPNTEELFF. Variable domain in full (rest from reference TRBV28 and TRBJ1-4): DVKVTQSSRYLVKRTGEKVFLECVQDMDHENMFWYRQDPGLGLRLIYFSYDVKMKEKGDIPEGYSVSREKKERFSLILESASTNQTSMYLCASMGPNTEELFFGSGTQLSVL.

This rearrangement joins TRBV20-1 to TRBJ1-5. CDR1 is DFQATT and CDR2 is SNEGSKA in the germline V gene (reference sequence). The CDR3 runs 14 residues. The CDR3 region is CSASGWDSNQPQHF.

The V call is TRBV12-3 or TRBV12-4, the J call TRBJ1-1; the D call of TRBD1 rests on TCRdb alone, since no DNA is present to check it. There are 11 residues in the CDR3. CDR3 protein: CATQGSTEAFF.

V and J are TRBV7-2 and TRBJ2-1. This CDR3 is built from 14 residues. From germline, CDR1 is SGHTA and CDR2 FQGNSA. The CDR3 spells CASSLAGVNNEQFF.

The chain is built from TRBV7-2 and TRBJ2-5; the TRBD2 assignment by TCRdb is unverifiable without DNA. Germline V gene lookup returns CDR1 SGHTA and CDR2 FQGNSA. The CDR3 contains 12 residues. The CDR3 loop is CASSHEGETQYF.

The J gene is TRBJ2-1, the V gene TRBV14; TCRdb indicates TRBD2, and absent DNA this call remains unverified. The CDR3 is made up of 18 amino acids. Per germline, CDR1 SGHDN and CDR2 FVKESK. The CDR3 is CASSQRVMGGPFGNEQFF.

The V and J genes are TRBV25-1 and TRBJ2-3; the D gene TCRdb calls, TRBD2, cannot be checked with no DNA. Germline lookup yields CDR1 MGHDK and CDR2 SYGVNS. This CDR3 comprises 16 residues. The CDR3 sequence is CASSPSGRGRTDTQYF. The full variable domain, rest sourced from reference TRBV25-1 and TRBJ2-3, is EADIYQTPRYLVIGTGKKITLECSQTMGHDKMYWYQQDPGMELHLIHYSYGVNSTEKGDLSSESTVSRIRTEHFPLTLESARPSHTSQYLCASSPSGRGRTDTQYFGPGTRLTVL.

V gene TRBV9 combines with J gene TRBJ2-5; the TCRdb D gene call, TRBD1, has no DNA to confirm it. CDR1 is SGDLS, CDR2 YYNGEE, per germline. There are 13 residues in the CDR3. CDR3 amino acids: CASSTGGVETQYF.

V and J are TRBV18 and TRBJ1-5; TCRdb selects TRBD1, and the lack of DNA leaves this call unchecked. Per the germline V gene, CDR1 is KGHSH and CDR2 is LQKENI. The CDR3 is 19 residues long. CDR3 region: CASSLQGAGQVPGNQPQHF.

The chain recombines TRBV6-1 with TRBJ2-1; without DNA, the TCRdb call of TRBD2 cannot be checked. The length of the CDR3 is 15 residues. Per the germline V gene, CDR1 is MNHNS and CDR2 is SASEGT. CDR3 sequence: CASSLSGTSLNEQFF.

The chain joins TRBV5-1 to TRBJ2-1; TCRdb selects TRBD1, and the lack of DNA leaves this call unchecked. The CDR3 is 14 residues long. Germline V lookup: CDR1 SGHRS, CDR2 YFSETQ. The CDR3 loop is CASSTGQTYNEQFF.

The chain joins TRBV7-9 to TRBJ2-5; checking the TCRdb D call of TRBD1 is not possible without DNA. The germline V gene has CDR1 SEHNR and CDR2 FQNEAQ (reference sequence). There are 14 residues in the CDR3. CDR3 sequence: CASSQGGHQETQYF.

The chain has TRBV5-1 and TRBJ1-4. This CDR3 is built from 13 residues. The V gene's germline CDR1 is SGHRS and CDR2 YFSETQ. The CDR3 loop reads CASSLGASEKLFF.

This rearrangement joins TRBV2 to TRBJ1-1. There are 13 residues in the CDR3. Germline CDR1 SNHLY, CDR2 FYNNEI. CDR3 amino acids: CASRSGLNTEAFF.

This rearrangement joins TRBV4-2 to TRBJ2-7; TCRdb calls TRBD1, which cannot be checked without DNA. Per germline, CDR1 LGHNA and CDR2 YNFKEQ. This CDR3 contains 14 residues. The CDR3 sequence: CASSQVTGVHEQYF.

The V gene is TRBV28, the J gene TRBJ2-1. Germline-derived CDR1 and CDR2 are MDHEN and SYDVKM. This CDR3 contains 12 residues. CDR3 loop: CASRSRDTKQFF.